This T cell receptor beta chain was retrieved from a study of cytomegalovirus exposure and HLA in healthy donors. Whole-study findings and limits: In an earlier analysis, most TCR beta V segments were productive about 87% or about 30% of the time.

Although they were nominally healthy when sampled, donors likely had unrecorded immune exposures. V trimming: 8 bases; J trimming: 0 bases; junction bases outside the gene matches: 4. The CDR3 has 13 residues. Germline CDR1 SNHLY, CDR2 FYNNEI. As concerns this clone: Its antigen is unidentified.

The PCR made use of 60 Vbeta and 13 Jbeta primers. The table came from immunoSEQ multiplex PCR; TCRdb's copy has only in-frame clones and leaves some out. The repertoire holds some 160,000 clones, 73% seen once, with about 4.9% in the top ten. The sequence was collected from a woman aged 18-29 years in good health and CMV-seropositive. This chain joins TRBV2 and TRBJ2-7; TRBD1 aligns across 7 bases. Sample: PBMCs. This chain's CDR3 is CASRYRGSYEQYF. In nucleotides, the CDR3 is TGTGCCAGCCGATACAGGGGCTCCTACGAGCAGTACTTC. Full variable domain (rest looked up from reference TRBV2 and TRBJ2-7): EPEVTQTPSHQVTQMGQEVILRCVPISNHLYFYWYRQILGQKVEFLVSFYNNEISEKSEIFDDQFSVERPDGSNFTLKIRSTKLEDSAMYFCASRYRGSYEQYFGPGTRLTVT.